A single sample gave rise to the 18 T cell receptor beta chains below, sequenced in a study of cytomegalovirus exposure and HLA in healthy donors. Primers for the PCR totalled 60 Vbeta and 13 Jbeta. Generated by immunoSEQ multiplex PCR, the TCRdb table keeps only in-frame clones and is missing some. The sample lists approximately 85,000 clones; about four fifths were seen once. Sequencing was done on a sample of PBMCs. These TCRs come from a man between 50 and 59 years old in good health and CMV-seropositive.

This chain links TRBV19 with TRBJ2-3, with D tentatively TRBD2 (6 bases). V lost 0 bases and J 0 bases, leaving 10 bases between the germline ends. Looked up from germline, CDR1 is LNHDA and CDR2 is SQIVND (reference sequence). There are 16 residues in the CDR3. The CDR3 DNA reads as TGTGCCAGTAGTATAGATCTAGCGACTAGCACAGATACGCAGTATTTT. Encoded protein: CASSIDLATSTDTQYF.

This clone was found a few times. CDR3 nucleotides: TGTGCCAGCAGGGGAGGAGGAGGCAATCAGCCCCAGCATTTT. Its protein is CASRGGGGNQPQHF. The chain employs TRBV6-1 and TRBJ1-5, with no clear D. The CDR3 consists of 14 residues. Trimming stripped 6 bases from V and 2 bases from J, with 11 bases between. Germline V gene data show CDR1 as MNHNS and CDR2 as SASEGT.

The chain combines TRBV6-1 with TRBJ2-3; 10 nucleotides line up with TRBD2. After removal of 3 bases from V and 6 bases from J, the junction contained 9 bases not matched to a gene. The length of the CDR3 is 16 residues. Germline V gene lookup returns CDR1 MNHNS and CDR2 SASEGT. The CDR3 region has the DNA TGTGCCAGCAGTGATTCGGGGCTAGCGGGAGTCGATACGCAGTATTTT. Protein product: CASSDSGLAGVDTQYF.

This clone was observed a single time. The chain has TRBV4-2 and TRBJ2-2, with D maybe TRBD1 (6 bases). Looked up from germline, CDR1 is LGHNA and CDR2 is YNFKEQ. CDR3 size: 15 residues. The germline V and J ends were trimmed by 4 bases and 4 bases, with 13 bases remaining between them. Here the CDR3 DNA reads TGTGCCAGCAGCCCCCCCAGGGGCAGCACCGGGGAGCTGTTTTTT. This translates into CASSPPRGSTGELFF.

The chain uses TRBV29-1 and TRBJ2-2; D is unclear. CDR3 length equals 14 residues. V was cut by 4 bases and J by 6 bases, with 15 bases left in between. Germline-derived CDR1 and CDR2 are SQVTM and ANQGSEA. As DNA, the CDR3 is TGCAGCGTTGCTCCGAAGTTAACTCCCGGGGAGCTGTTTTTT. This translates into CSVAPKLTPGELFF.

The chain joins TRBV13 to TRBJ2-2; possibly TRBD2 for D (6 bases). This CDR3 spans 15 amino acids. Between the trimmed V and J ends, which lost 2 bases and 4 bases, there was a span of 11 bases. The germline V gene encodes CDR1 PRHDT and CDR2 FYEKMQ (reference sequence). Here the CDR3 reads CASSLYVGGTGELFF. In DNA form, the CDR3 reads TGTGCCAGCAGCTTATATGTGGGAGGCACCGGGGAGCTGTTTTTT.

V and J are TRBV19 and TRBJ1-3, with 7 bases aligning to TRBD1. V was clipped by 5 bases and J by 2 bases; unmatched bases: 3. The CDR3 loop spans 14 amino acids. The germline V gene has CDR1 LNHDA and CDR2 SQIVND (reference sequence). In DNA, the CDR3 is TGTGCCAGTAGTCCAGGGGGTGCTGGAAACACCATATATTTT. Amino acid sequence: CASSPGGAGNTIYF.

The V gene is TRBV29-1, the J gene TRBJ2-7, with 9 bases fitting TRBD2. The junction had 15 bases not matched to a gene; V was cut back by 3 bases and J by 6 bases. The CDR3 covers 16 residues. The germline gives CDR1 SQVTM, CDR2 ANQGSEA. CDR3 region: CSVEGLGSGSETEQYF. The CDR3 coding sequence is TGCAGCGTTGAGGGCCTGGGTAGCGGGAGTGAGACCGAGCAGTACTTC.

The sample holds a few counts of this clone. The V call is TRBV19, the J call TRBJ2-1; D might be TRBD1 (6 bases). The CDR3 totals 20 residues. Germline assignment: CDR1 LNHDA and CDR2 SQIVND (reference sequence). The V and J ends lost 1 base and 3 bases respectively, with 25 bases between them. CDR3 protein: CASSIGPRGQYHLSYNEQFF. CDR3 coding DNA: TGTGCCAGTAGTATAGGGCCTCGAGGACAGTATCATTTGAGCTACAATGAGCAGTTCTTC.

This clone was counted a single time. The chain has TRBV5-1 and TRBJ1-4; the D gene is possibly TRBD1 (6 bases). The germline CDR1 and CDR2 sequences are SGHRS and YFSETQ. The V end lost 0 bases, the J end lost 8 bases, and 17 bases lay between the germline ends. The CDR3 covers 16 residues. The CDR3: CASSLAGGGAQEKLFF. The CDR3 region has the DNA TGCGCCAGCAGCTTGGCCGGCGGGGGGGCGCAAGAAAAACTGTTTTTT.

The J gene is TRBJ2-1, the V gene TRBV29-1; 7 bases are shared with TRBD1. The CDR3 contains 12 residues. The J segment lost 10 bases and the V segment lost 6 bases, leaving 9 bases of the junction unmatched. CDR1 is SQVTM, CDR2 ANQGSEA, per germline. As DNA, the CDR3 is TGCAGCGTGCCCGGACAGGCGCGGGAGCAGTTCTTC. This gives the protein CSVPGQAREQFF.

The rearrangement uses TRBV7-9 and TRBJ1-5; TRBD1 agrees at 9 bases. V lost 0 bases to trimming and J lost 8 bases; unmatched junction nucleotides: 5. This CDR3 is 15 amino acids long. CDR1 is SEHNR and CDR2 is FQNEAQ in the germline V gene (reference sequence). The CDR3 here is CASSLAGQGGEPQHF. CDR3 in DNA: TGTGCCAGCAGCTTAGCGGGACAGGGAGGTGAGCCCCAGCATTTT. Full variable domain (outside the CDR3, taken from reference TRBV7-9 and TRBJ1-5): DTGVSQNPRHKITKRGQNVTFRCDPISEHNRLYWYRQTLGQGPEFLTYFQNEAQLEKSRLLSDRFSAERPKGSFSTLEIQRTEQGDSAMYLCASSLAGQGGEPQHFGDGTRLSIL.

CDR3 sequence (DNA): TGCGCCAGCAGCTCGACGGGACTAGCGGGAGGGAGCTCCTACAATGAGCAGTTCTTC. This sequence encodes CASSSTGLAGGSSYNEQFF. The chain recombines TRBV5-1 with TRBJ2-1, with 16 bases aligning to TRBD2. The CDR3 extends over 19 amino acids. Germline V CDR1 and CDR2: SGHRS, YFSETQ. Trimming removed 3 bases from V and 0 bases from J; junction bases left unmatched: 6.

This chain links TRBV6-4 with TRBJ1-2, with a possible D match to TRBD1 (6 bases). The CDR3 is made up of 15 amino acids. The germline V gene encodes CDR1 MRHNA and CDR2 SNTAGT. The V gene lost 0 bases and the J gene lost 8 bases, with 16 bases spanning the gap. The CDR3 sequence: CASSDSGAGVGGYTF. CDR3 sequence (DNA): TGTGCCAGCAGTGACTCGGGGGCGGGAGTAGGAGGCTACACCTTC.

The chain recombines TRBV29-1 with TRBJ1-1; no definite D call. Germline assignment: CDR1 SQVTM and CDR2 ANQGSEA. The V gene lost 7 bases and the J gene lost 5 bases, with 14 bases spanning the gap. The CDR3 totals 12 residues. The CDR3 DNA reads as TGCAGCGCCGATGGCGGGGAGACTGAAGCTTTCTTT. Translating it yields CSADGGETEAFF.

The genes are TRBV19 and TRBJ1-1, with a tentative D call TRBD1 (5 bases). V lost 5 bases to trimming and J lost 1 base, with 8 bases between them. This CDR3 has 13 amino acids. Per the germline V gene, CDR1 is LNHDA and CDR2 is SQIVND (reference sequence). The CDR3 bases are TGTGCCAGTAGTCCGGGGGGGAACACTGAAGCTTTCTTT. It yields the protein CASSPGGNTEAFF.

The V and J genes are TRBV7-2 and TRBJ1-1; TRBD1 agrees at 9 bases. The junction had 6 bases not matched to a gene; V was cut back by 5 bases and J by 5 bases. Germline CDR1 SGHTA, CDR2 FQGNSA. This CDR3 contains 14 residues. This CDR3 is CASSVQGARTEAFF. The CDR3 nucleotides read TGTGCCAGCAGCGTACAGGGGGCGCGTACTGAAGCTTTCTTT.

The rearrangement joins TRBV6-5 to TRBJ2-7; 7 bases line up with TRBD2. Germline assignment: CDR1 MNHEY and CDR2 SVGAGI. CDR3 length: 14 residues. The V segment lost 3 bases and the J segment 7 bases; nucleotides outside the gene matches: 9. CDR3 amino acids: CASSYPGGPGEQYF. The CDR3 coding sequence is TGTGCCAGCAGTTATCCGGGAGGCCCGGGGGAGCAGTACTTC.